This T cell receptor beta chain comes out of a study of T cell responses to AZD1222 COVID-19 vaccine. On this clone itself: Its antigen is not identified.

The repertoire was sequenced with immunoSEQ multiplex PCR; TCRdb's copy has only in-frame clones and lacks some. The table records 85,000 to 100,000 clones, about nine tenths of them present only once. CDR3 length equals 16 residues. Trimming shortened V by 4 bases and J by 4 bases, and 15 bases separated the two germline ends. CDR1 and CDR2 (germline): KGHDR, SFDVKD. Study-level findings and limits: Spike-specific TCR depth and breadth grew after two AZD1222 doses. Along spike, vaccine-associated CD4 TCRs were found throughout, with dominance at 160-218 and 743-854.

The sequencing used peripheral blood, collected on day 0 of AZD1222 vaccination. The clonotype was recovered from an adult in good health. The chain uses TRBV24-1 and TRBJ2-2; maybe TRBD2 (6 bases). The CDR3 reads CATSEVEEGPTGELFF. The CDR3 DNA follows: TGTGCCACCAGTGAAGTTGAGGAGGGTCCCACCGGGGAGCTGTTTTTT.